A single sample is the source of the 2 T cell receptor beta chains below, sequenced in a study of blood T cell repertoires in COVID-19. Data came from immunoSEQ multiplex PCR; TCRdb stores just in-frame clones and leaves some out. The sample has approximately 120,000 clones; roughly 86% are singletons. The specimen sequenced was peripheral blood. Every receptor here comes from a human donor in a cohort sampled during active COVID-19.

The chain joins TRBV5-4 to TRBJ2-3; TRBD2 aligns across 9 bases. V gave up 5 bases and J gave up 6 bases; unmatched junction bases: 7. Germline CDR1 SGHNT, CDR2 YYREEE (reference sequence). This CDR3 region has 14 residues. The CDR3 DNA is TGTGCCAGCAGGCAGACTAGCGGACCTGATACGCAGTATTTT. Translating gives CASRQTSGPDTQYF.

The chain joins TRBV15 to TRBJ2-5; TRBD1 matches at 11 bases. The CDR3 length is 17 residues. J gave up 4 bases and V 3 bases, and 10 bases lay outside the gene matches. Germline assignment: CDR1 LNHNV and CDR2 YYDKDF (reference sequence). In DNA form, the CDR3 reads TGTGCCACCAGCAGTACATCCGGACAGGGGGCGAGAGAGACCCAGTACTTC. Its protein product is CATSSTSGQGARETQYF.